This T cell receptor (beta chain) was documented in a study of T cell responses to AZD1222 COVID-19 vaccine. Whole-study results and caveats: Two AZD1222 doses significantly raised spike-specific TCR breadth and depth over controls. Repertoire sampling was restricted to post-peak T cell response timepoints. It should be noted that donors were predominantly white British and more often female, and clonal diversity was possibly underestimated.

Worth noting for this clone: Its cognate antigen is unknown.

TCRdb keeps only in-frame clones here, not all; method: immunoSEQ multiplex PCR. The table shows some 120,000 clones, with 91% occurring only once. This CDR3 comprises 15 residues. V was cut by 4 bases and J by 5 bases, with 18 bases left in between. Germline V gene data show CDR1 as MNHEY and CDR2 as SVGAGI. The source is an adult in good health. The sample consisted of peripheral blood, taken on day 0 of AZD1222 vaccination. The chain recombines TRBV6-5 with TRBJ2-7; a weak D match, TRBD1 (6 bases). The CDR3 loop is CASSFRGSGSNEQYF. CDR3 nucleotide sequence: TGTGCCAGCAGTTTCAGGGGAAGTGGGAGCAACGAGCAGTACTTC.